A single sample is the source of the 5 T cell receptor beta chains below, sequenced in a study of blood T cell repertoires in COVID-19. Produced via immunoSEQ multiplex PCR; TCRdb's table is partial and in-frame only. The sample shows about 150,000 clones, around 88% of them seen only once. The material sequenced was peripheral blood. These receptors were obtained from a woman between 65 and 79 years old who had recovered from COVID-19.

V gene TRBV12-3 or TRBV12-4 combines with J gene TRBJ1-5; 8 nucleotides align to TRBD1. J lost 9 bases, V lost 6 bases, and 4 bases had no gene match. The length of the CDR3 is 12 residues. CDR3 region: CASSRTGGPQHF. The CDR3 nucleotides read TGTGCCAGCAGCAGAACAGGGGGGCCCCAGCATTTT.

CDR3 DNA: TGTGCCAGCAGTGCCCAGGGGTCTATGGGCACTGAAGCTTTCTTT. Amino acids: CASSAQGSMGTEAFF. The genes are TRBV6-4 and TRBJ1-1, with a tentative D call TRBD1 (6 bases). The V and J ends lost 4 bases and 4 bases respectively, with 16 bases between them. There are 15 residues in the CDR3. Germline CDR1 MRHNA, CDR2 SNTAGT.

This clone showed up many times. The V and J genes are TRBV30 and TRBJ1-3; unclear D gene. CDR1 and CDR2 (germline): GTSNPN, SVGIG (reference sequence). The CDR3 covers 15 residues. V lost 3 bases, J lost 3 bases, and 15 bases lay in between. CDR3 sequence: CAWSPGSRGGNTIYF. The CDR3 bases are TGTGCCTGGAGCCCCGGGTCCCGAGGTGGAAACACCATATATTTT.

This clone was observed once. The chain is built from TRBV28 and TRBJ2-7; D perhaps matches TRBD1 (5 bases). Trimming removed 8 bases at V and 0 bases at J, with 17 bases between. Germline V gives CDR1 MDHEN, CDR2 SYDVKM. The CDR3 extends over 15 amino acids. The DNA of the CDR3 is TGTGCCAGCCCCCGCAGACAGATATCCTCCTACGAGCAGTACTTC. This encodes CASPRRQISSYEQYF.

The chain joins TRBV24-1 to TRBJ2-6, with D possibly TRBD2 on 5 matching bases. This CDR3 is 15 amino acids long. Trimming shortened V by 9 bases and J by 3 bases, and 14 bases separated the two germline ends. The germline V gene encodes CDR1 KGHDR and CDR2 SFDVKD. This CDR3 reads CATSQAEVGANVLTF. For the CDR3, the DNA is TGTGCCACCTCCCAAGCGGAGGTTGGGGCCAACGTCCTGACTTTC.